This TCR beta chain derives from a study of Graves' ophthalmopathy and Graves' hyperthyroidism. Ineligible for inclusion were patients with other autoimmune diseases, uncontrolled infections, pregnancy or lactation. The CDR3 spans 12 residues. V lost 6 bases, J lost 6 bases, and 11 bases lay in between. Amplification of TCR beta CDR3 regions used RNA transcripts. First-round RT-PCR relied on HTBI primers, and a second-round multiplex PCR came next. TCRdb re-analysed the multiplex PCR reads in MiXCR, keeping a single row per CDR3 protein. The sample shows approximately 1.2 million distinct CDR3 sequences, 35% to 40% of them seen only once. This clonotype has a handful of counts.

The sequenced sample consisted of peripheral blood or thyroid tissue (not recorded which). This clonotype was sampled from an adult man with Graves' hyperthyroidism. The V gene is TRBV12-3 or TRBV12-4, the J gene TRBJ1-1; D is unresolved. CDR3: CASRSHHAEAFF. CDR3 coding DNA: TGTGCCAGCAGATCTCACCATGCTGAAGCTTTCTTT.